Listed here are 4 T cell receptor beta chains from one sample, sequenced in a study of T cell responses to AZD1222 COVID-19 vaccine. The repertoire was sequenced with immunoSEQ multiplex PCR; TCRdb's copy has only in-frame clones and lacks some. The sample lists more than 70,000 clones; about 90% were seen once. The source material was peripheral blood, sampled on day 0 of AZD1222 vaccination. The receptor set was obtained from an adult in good health.

This sequence joins TRBV6-6 and TRBJ2-1; a weak D match, TRBD2 (6 bases). This CDR3 is 15 amino acids long. Germline lookup yields CDR1 MNHNY and CDR2 SVGAGI (reference sequence). V was shortened by 6 bases and J by 0 bases, with 12 bases between the two germline ends. The CDR3: CASSFSGSSYNEQFF. CDR3 nucleotides: TGTGCCAGCAGCTTTAGCGGAAGCTCCTACAATGAGCAGTTCTTC.

This rearrangement joins TRBV5-1 to TRBJ1-4; D not certain. CDR1 and CDR2 from the germline V gene are SGHRS and YFSETQ. This CDR3 has 14 residues. Trimming left V 0 bases short and J 5 bases short, with 8 bases between. CDR3 loop: CASSLGRTNEKLFF. In DNA, the CDR3 is TGCGCCAGCAGCTTGGGTAGGACGAATGAAAAACTGTTTTTT.

V is TRBV25-1 and J is TRBJ1-1, with D unclear. Trimming took 4 bases from V and 4 from J, leaving 7 bases between them. CDR1 is MGHDK and CDR2 is SYGVNS in the germline V gene. This CDR3 contains 12 residues. The CDR3 DNA reads TGTGCCAGCAGTGGGTTATTCACTGAAGCTTTCTTT. It is translated as CASSGLFTEAFF.

As DNA, the CDR3 is TGTGCCAGCAGCTCAATGGACAGGGCACTCTATGGCTACACCTTC. It codes for CASSSMDRALYGYTF. This chain uses TRBV5-4 with TRBJ1-2, with 8 bases aligning to TRBD1. V trimming: 3 bases; J trimming: 4 bases; junction bases outside the gene matches: 8. The CDR3 consists of 15 residues. Germline-derived CDR1 and CDR2 are SGHNT and YYREEE (reference sequence).